This TCR beta chain was found in a study of OX40 agonist ivuxolimab in advanced cancers. Study overall: Enrolled patients in dose escalation had cancers that were hepatocellular carcinoma, melanoma, renal cell or head and neck cancer. Males comprised 75% to 90% of the group, whose mean age was approximately 60 years (range roughly 23 to 90). A history of anti-PD-1, anti-PD-L1 or anti-CTLA-4 therapy was acceptable, and approximately 40% had some.

Trimming pared 5 bases from V and 0 bases from J, leaving 6 bases between. The CDR3 has 13 amino acids. The germline gives CDR1 LGHNT, CDR2 FRNRAP. Generated by immunoSEQ multiplex PCR, the TCRdb table keeps only in-frame clones and is missing some. The sample yields about 48,000 clones, 85% to 90% seen once. Individuals having autoimmune disease history or systemic immunosuppression were not enrolled. The material was CD4+ or CD8+ T cells sorted from blood, obtained in a trial of the OX40 agonist ivuxolimab. The chain links TRBV12-5 to TRBJ2-3; no firm D call. The sequence was collected from an adult with an advanced solid tumor such as melanoma, head and neck, liver or kidney cancer. The CDR3 spells CASGHPSTDTQYF. The CDR3 DNA is TGTGCTAGTGGTCACCCTAGCACAGATACGCAGTATTTT.